This T cell receptor (beta chain) was sequenced in a study of T cell responses to AZD1222 COVID-19 vaccine. Using immunoSEQ multiplex PCR, the repertoire was profiled, and TCRdb retains in-frame clones only, with some absent. The sample consists of approximately 140,000 clones, 80% to 95% of them appearing once. Trimming took off 7 bases at V and 3 bases at J, with 16 bases between the two ends. The germline CDR1 and CDR2 sequences are MNHEY and SVGAGI. The CDR3 is made up of 14 amino acids. Second-dose recipients at about 4 or about 12 weeks were treated as one pooled group. Material: peripheral blood, obtained 28 days after the second AZD1222 dose. The chain uses TRBV6-5 and TRBJ2-7; D is perhaps TRBD1 (5 bases). The origin of this receptor is an adult who received the AZD1222 COVID-19 vaccine. The CDR3 is CASKTQGLGYEQYF. For the CDR3, the DNA is TGTGCCAGCAAAACCCAGGGTCTGGGCTACGAGCAGTACTTC.